This entry is about one TCR beta chain. This clone was counted a single time. This receptor's antigen is unknown. Qualities for individual bases were not recorded, and no much larger clone is one base off. The sample originates from a study of shared clonotypes between healthy human individuals (dated by TCRdb to the early 2020s). At the level of the whole study: The cohort comprised a couple of women and a few men aged 18 to 49 years. For each donor, three plates each were used for CD4 naive and CD4 memory, two plates were used for CD8 naive, and one plate was used for CD8 memory. To estimate repertoire size and how much clonotype sharing occurs between individuals, the study deeply sequenced the blood TCR repertoires of several healthy adults. To increase sequencing depth and limit assay-specific biases, TCR repertoire library preparation and sequencing were carried out by different laboratories using diverse techniques. Each donor's leukapheresis produced roughly between roughly 0.85 and 10 billion PBMCs. General study outcomes and caveats: Compared with non-shared clonotypes, clonotypes shared by all four sorted-subset donors had higher generation probabilities. The genetic and exposure-history diversity represented was limited by the small number of donors. Only blood was sampled, and tissue TCR repertoires likely differ from those in blood. Larger estimated clonotype richness was generally found for naive subsets than for memory subsets. Pairwise subsampling indicated that sequencing depth was expected to affect the degree of clonotype sharing among donors. Across a handful of donors, approximately 5% of naive CD4, roughly 3.8% of naive CD8, roughly 2.2% of memory CD4, and over 0.35% of memory CD8 clonotypes were shared. Even with the large sequencing depth, rarefaction of the sorted-subset datasets indicated that sequencing was incomplete.

Trimming costs V 1 base and J 6 bases, and their ends lie 9 bases apart. The CDR3 goes from the cysteine to the phenylalanine over 13 residues. The entry retains the CDR3 DNA only, 39 bases that are in frame from base 1. Based on the germline V gene (reference sequence), the CDR1 and CDR2 sequences are SGHNT and YYREEE. Using the deep immunoSEQ assay, TCR CDR3 regions were amplified from genomic DNA by multiplex PCR. For each cell subset, the extracted genomic DNA was distributed evenly across all wells of several immunoSEQ 96-well plates, and each plate served as one replicate. For sorted subsets, approximately 190 ng of genomic DNA, equivalent to around 30,000 T cell genomes, went into each replicate PCR. The purified libraries were quantified using a Qubit 3.0 fluorometer, sized with a Bioanalyzer 2100, and then quantified again using the KAPA Library Quantification kit. Every immunoSEQ 96-well plate was sequenced on a dedicated single-read 150-cycle Illumina NextSeq 550 flow cell. The authors' pipeline ran thus. The immunoSEQ output contained only junctional sequences without quality scores, so filtering could not match that applied to full-length reads. Sequences were annotated with PyIR, a Python wrapper for IgBLAST v1.9, using IMGT germline references to assign V/J genes and CDR3. Any read was removed if the V/J assignment was weak (E-value above 1e-6), the CDR3 was missing, or the read contained stop codons, out-of-frame junctions, or ambiguous translated residues. V3J clonotypes were defined as sequences sharing an identical inferred V gene, J gene, and CDR3 amino acid sequence. Percentage overlap between repertoires was computed as shared unique clonotypes divided by the size of the smaller repertoire. Three approaches were used to assess repertoire richness: RTK rarefaction, the Chao1 estimator, and Recon v2.1 estimates of unobserved clonotypes. Generation probabilities for all TCRbeta clonotypes obtained by the gDNA method from a handful of donors were computed using OLGA. TCRdb provides this immuneACCESS table in a form limited to in-frame rearrangements. Some clones are lacking; in checked studies, under half of them reflect an unresolved V gene, and why the rest are absent is not known. V, J and clone size derive from that table, while D and trimming were established from the DNA sequence. The sample table lists 85,000 to 100,000 clones, 68% of them with a count of one. Together, the top ten hold approximately 53% of the sample.

Healthy HIV-negative adults with no recently reported acute infections or vaccinations were included as donors. All donors were Caucasian adults living in Nashville, Tennessee, USA. The CD8 memory samples were a combination of magnetically selected CD45RO+ cells and CCR7-negative CD45RA+ effector memory (TemRA) cells. Blood was collected by leukapheresis, and PBMCs were isolated by Ficoll-Histopaque density gradient centrifugation and then cryopreserved in liquid nitrogen vapor phase. Analytical flow cytometry was used to check the purity and quantity of every magnetically sorted T cell population. Genomic DNA was isolated from every sorted fraction and measured by UV absorbance on a Nanodrop 2000c.

Rearrangement joined TRBV5-4 to TRBJ2-3; TRBD2 is a possible D gene, resting on 6 matching bases. This clonotype was obtained from a young man in good health. The source material was memory CD8+ T cells sorted from blood. In the paper's terms, the cell subset or site label means: CD45RO+ cells pooled with CCR7-negative TemRA cells. The DNA sequence is given as TGTGCCAGCAGCTTGACAGGAGGGGATACGCAGTATTTT. Its coded protein is CASSLTGGDTQYF.